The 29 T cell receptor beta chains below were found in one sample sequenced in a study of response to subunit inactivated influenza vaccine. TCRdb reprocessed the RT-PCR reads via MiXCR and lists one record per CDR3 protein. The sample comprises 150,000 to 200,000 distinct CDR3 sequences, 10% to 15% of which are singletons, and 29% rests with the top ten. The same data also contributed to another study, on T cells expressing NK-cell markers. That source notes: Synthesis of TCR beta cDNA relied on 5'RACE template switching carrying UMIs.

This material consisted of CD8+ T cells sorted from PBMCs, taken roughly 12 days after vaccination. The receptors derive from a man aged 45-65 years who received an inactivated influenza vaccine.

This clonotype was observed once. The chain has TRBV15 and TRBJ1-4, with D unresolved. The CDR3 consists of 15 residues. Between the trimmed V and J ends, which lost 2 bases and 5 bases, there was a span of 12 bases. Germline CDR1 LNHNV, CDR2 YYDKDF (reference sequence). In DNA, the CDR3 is TGTGCCACCAGCAGACGGGTCGTGGGGAATGAAAAACTGTTTTTT. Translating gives CATSRRVVGNEKLFF.

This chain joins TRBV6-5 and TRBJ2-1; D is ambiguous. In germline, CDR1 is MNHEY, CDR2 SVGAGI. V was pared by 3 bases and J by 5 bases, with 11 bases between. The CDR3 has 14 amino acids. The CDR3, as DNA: TGTGCCAGCAGTTATTTATATACCAACAATGAGCAGTTCTTC. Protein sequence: CASSYLYTNNEQFF.

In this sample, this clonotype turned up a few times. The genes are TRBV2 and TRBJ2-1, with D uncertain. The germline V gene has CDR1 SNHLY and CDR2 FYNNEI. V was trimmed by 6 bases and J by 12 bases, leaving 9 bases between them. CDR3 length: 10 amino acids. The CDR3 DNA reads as TGTGCCAGCAGCCTTGTGTGGCAGTTCTTC. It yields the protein CASSLVWQFF.

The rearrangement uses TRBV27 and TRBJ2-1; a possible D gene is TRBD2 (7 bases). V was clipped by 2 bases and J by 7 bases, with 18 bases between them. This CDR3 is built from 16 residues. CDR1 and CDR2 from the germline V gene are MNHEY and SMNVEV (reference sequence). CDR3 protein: CASSLQVWGGINEQFF. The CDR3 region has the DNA TGTGCCAGCAGTTTACAAGTGTGGGGGGGCATTAATGAGCAGTTCTTC.

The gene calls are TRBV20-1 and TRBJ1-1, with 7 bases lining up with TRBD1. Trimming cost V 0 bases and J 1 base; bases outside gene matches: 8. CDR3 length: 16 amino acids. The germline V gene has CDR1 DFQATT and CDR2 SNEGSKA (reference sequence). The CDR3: CSARDNEQGPNTEAFF. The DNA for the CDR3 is TGCAGTGCTAGAGACAACGAACAGGGGCCGAACACTGAAGCTTTCTTT.

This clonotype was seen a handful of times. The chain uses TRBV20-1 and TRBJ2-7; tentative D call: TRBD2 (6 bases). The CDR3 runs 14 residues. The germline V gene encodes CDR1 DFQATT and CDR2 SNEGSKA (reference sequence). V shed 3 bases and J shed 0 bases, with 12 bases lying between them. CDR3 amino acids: CSASPSRDSYEQYF. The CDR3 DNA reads TGCAGTGCTAGTCCTTCGCGGGACTCCTACGAGCAGTACTTC.

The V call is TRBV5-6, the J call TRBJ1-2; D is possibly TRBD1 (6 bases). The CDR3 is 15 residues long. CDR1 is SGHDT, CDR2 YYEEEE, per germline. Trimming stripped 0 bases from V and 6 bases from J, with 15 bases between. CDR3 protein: CASSLDWGRKDGYTF. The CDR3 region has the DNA TGTGCCAGCAGCTTGGATTGGGGGCGGAAGGATGGCTACACCTTC.

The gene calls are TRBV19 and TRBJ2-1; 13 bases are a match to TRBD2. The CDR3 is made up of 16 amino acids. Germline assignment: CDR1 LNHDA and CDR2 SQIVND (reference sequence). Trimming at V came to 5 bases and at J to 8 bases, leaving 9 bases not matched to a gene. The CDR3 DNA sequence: TGTGCCAGTAGTCTCCGGACTAGCGGGAGTGTCGATGAGCAGTTCTTC. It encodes CASSLRTSGSVDEQFF.

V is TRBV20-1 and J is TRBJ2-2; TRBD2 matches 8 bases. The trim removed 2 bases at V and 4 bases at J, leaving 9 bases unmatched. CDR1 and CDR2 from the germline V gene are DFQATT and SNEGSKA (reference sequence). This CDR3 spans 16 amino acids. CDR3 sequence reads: CSARRNAGTSTGELFF. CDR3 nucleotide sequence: TGCAGTGCTAGACGTAATGCCGGGACTAGCACCGGGGAGCTGTTTTTT.

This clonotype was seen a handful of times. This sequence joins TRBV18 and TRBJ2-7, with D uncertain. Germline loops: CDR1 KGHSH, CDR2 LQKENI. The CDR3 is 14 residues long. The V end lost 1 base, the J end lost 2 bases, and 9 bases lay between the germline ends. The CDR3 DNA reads TGTGCCAGCTCACCACGGCACGGAACCTACGAGCAGTACTTC. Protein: CASSPRHGTYEQYF.

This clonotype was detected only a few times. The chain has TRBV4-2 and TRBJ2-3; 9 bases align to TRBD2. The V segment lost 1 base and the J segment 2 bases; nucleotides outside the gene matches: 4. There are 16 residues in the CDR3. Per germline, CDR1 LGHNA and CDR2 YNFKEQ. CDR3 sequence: CASSQGGLANTDTQYF. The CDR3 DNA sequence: TGTGCCAGCAGCCAAGGGGGACTAGCTAACACAGATACGCAGTATTTT.

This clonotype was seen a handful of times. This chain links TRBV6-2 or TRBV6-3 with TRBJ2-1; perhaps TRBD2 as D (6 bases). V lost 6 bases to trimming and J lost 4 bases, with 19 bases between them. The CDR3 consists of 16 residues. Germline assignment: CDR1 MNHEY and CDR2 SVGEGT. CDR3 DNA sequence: TGTGCCAGCAGCTCCCAGACTAGTCCGCCTTACAATGAGCAGTTCTTC. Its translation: CASSSQTSPPYNEQFF.

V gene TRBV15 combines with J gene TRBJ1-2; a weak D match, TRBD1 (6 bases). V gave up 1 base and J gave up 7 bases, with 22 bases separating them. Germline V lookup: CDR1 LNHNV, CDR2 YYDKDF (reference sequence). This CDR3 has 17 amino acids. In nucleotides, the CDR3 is TGTGCCACCAGCAGAGCTGGCGGTCAGGGGTGGATATCTGGCTACACCTTC. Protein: CATSRAGGQGWISGYTF.

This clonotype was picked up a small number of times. The CDR3 reads CSARRPSSYEQYF. CDR3 bases: TGCAGTGCTAGAAGACCGAGCTCCTACGAGCAGTACTTC. The gene calls are TRBV20-1 and TRBJ2-7; D remains ambiguous. This CDR3 spans 13 amino acids. V was clipped by 2 bases and J by 0 bases, with 8 bases between them. Germline loops: CDR1 DFQATT, CDR2 SNEGSKA (reference sequence).

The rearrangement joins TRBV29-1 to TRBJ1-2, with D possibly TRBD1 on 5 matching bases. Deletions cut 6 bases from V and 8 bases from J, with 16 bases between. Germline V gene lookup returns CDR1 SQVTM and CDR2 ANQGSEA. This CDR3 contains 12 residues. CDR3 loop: CSVLGQGRGYTF. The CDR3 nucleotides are TGCAGCGTCCTCGGGCAGGGAAGAGGCTACACCTTC.

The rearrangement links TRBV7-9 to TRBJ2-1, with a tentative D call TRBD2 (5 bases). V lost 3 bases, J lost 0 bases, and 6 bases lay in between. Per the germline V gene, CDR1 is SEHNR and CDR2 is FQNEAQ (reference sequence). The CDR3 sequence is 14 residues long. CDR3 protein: CASSFEGSYNEQFF. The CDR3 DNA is TGTGCCAGCAGCTTTGAGGGCTCCTACAATGAGCAGTTCTTC.

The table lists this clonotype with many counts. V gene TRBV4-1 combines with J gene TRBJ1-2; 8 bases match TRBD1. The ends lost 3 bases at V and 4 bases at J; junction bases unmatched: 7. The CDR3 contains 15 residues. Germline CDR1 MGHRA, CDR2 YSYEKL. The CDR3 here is CASSQDGQGGYGYTF. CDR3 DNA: TGCGCCAGCAGCCAGGATGGACAGGGAGGCTATGGCTACACCTTC.

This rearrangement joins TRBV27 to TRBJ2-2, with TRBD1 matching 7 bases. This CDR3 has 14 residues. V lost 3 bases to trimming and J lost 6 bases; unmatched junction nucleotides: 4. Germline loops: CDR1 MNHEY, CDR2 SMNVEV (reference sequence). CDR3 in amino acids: CASSFTGAPGELFF. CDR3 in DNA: TGTGCCAGCAGTTTTACAGGGGCGCCCGGGGAGCTGTTTTTT.

CDR3 bases: TGCGCCAGCAGGCGACCGGGTGCCGGGGAGCTGTTTTTT. Protein product: CASRRPGAGELFF. V usage is TRBV5-1 and J usage is TRBJ2-2, with D uncertain. Per germline, CDR1 SGHRS and CDR2 YFSETQ. The CDR3 totals 13 residues. Between the trimmed V and J ends, which lost 5 bases and 6 bases, there was a span of 11 bases.

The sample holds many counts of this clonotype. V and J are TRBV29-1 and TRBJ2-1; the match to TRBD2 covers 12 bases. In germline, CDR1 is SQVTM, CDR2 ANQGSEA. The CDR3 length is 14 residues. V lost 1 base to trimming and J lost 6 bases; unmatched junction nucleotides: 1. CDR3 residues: CSVEGLAGVNEQFF. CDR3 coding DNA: TGCAGCGTTGAAGGACTAGCGGGAGTCAATGAGCAGTTCTTC.

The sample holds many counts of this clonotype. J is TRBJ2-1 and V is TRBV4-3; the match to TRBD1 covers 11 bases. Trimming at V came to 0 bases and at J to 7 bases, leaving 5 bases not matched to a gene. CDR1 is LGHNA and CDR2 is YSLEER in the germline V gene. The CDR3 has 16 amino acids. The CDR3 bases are TGCGCCAGCAGCCAAGATAGGGGGACAGGGGGTAATGAGCAGTTCTTC. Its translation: CASSQDRGTGGNEQFF.

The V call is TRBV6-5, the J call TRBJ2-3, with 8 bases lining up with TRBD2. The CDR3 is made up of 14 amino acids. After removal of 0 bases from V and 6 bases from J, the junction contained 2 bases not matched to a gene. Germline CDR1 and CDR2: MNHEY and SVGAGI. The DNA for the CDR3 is TGTGCCAGCAGTTACTCCCAGCGGGGGGATACGCAGTATTTT. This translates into CASSYSQRGDTQYF.

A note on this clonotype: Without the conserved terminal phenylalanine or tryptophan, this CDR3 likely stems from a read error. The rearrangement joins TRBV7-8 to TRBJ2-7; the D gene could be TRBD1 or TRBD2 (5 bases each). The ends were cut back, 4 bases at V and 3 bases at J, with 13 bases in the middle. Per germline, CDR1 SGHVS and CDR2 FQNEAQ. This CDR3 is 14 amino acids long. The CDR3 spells CASSYEGPVYEQYI. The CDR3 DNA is TGTGCCAGCAGCTATGAGGGGCCCGTCTACGAGCAGTACATC.

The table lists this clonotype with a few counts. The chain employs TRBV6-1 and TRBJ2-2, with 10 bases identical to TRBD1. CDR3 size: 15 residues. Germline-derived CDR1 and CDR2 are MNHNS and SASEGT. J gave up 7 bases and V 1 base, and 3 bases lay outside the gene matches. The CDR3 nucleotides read TGTGCCAGCAGTGAAGGACAGGGGGCCGTCGGGGAGCTGTTTTTT. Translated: CASSEGQGAVGELFF.

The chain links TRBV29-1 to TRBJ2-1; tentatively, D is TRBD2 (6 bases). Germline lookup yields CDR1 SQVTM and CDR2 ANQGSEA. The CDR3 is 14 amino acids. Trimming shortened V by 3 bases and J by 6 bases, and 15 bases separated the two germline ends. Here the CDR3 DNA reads TGCAGCGTTGACGGTCGCTGGGGGGTCAATGAGCAGTTCTTC. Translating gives CSVDGRWGVNEQFF.

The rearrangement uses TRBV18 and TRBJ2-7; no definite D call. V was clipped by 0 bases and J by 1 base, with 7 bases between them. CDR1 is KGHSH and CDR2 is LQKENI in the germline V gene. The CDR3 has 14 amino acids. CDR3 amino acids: CASSPPLSSYEQYF. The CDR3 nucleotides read TGTGCCAGCTCACCACCTTTGAGTTCCTACGAGCAGTACTTC.

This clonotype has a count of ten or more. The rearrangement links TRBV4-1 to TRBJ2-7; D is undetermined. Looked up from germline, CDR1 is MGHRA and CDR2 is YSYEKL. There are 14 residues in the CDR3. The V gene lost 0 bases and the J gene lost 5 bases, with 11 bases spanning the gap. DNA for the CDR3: TGCGCCAGCAGCCAAGAAACAGTTTTCCACGAGCAGTACTTC. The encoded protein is CASSQETVFHEQYF.

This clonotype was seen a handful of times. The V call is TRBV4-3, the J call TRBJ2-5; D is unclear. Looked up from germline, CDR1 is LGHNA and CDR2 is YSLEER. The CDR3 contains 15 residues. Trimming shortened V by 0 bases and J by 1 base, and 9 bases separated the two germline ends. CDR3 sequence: CASSQDLWVQETQYF. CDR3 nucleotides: TGCGCCAGCAGCCAAGATCTCTGGGTCCAAGAGACCCAGTACTTC.

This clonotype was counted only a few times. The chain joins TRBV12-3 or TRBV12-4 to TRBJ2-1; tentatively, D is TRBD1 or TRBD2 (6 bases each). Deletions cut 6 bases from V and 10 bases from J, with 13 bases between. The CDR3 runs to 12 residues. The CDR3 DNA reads TGTGCCAGCAGAAGTGGGGGGCTCGAGCAGTTCTTC. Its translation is CASRSGGLEQFF.